Each of the 30 T cell receptor beta chains below was sequenced from the same sample in a study of T cells after yellow fever vaccination. TCRdb re-called the 5' RACE reads with MiXCR, one entry per CDR3 protein. The sample includes some 340,000 distinct CDR3 sequences, around a tenth of them seen just once. The sequencing used CD4+ T cells sorted from PBMCs, collected 45 days after the yellow fever booster vaccination. These receptors came from a man between 18 and 29 years old who received the YFV17D yellow fever vaccine.

The sample holds many counts of this clonotype. This chain connects TRBV24-1 to TRBJ2-3; D gene ambiguous. CDR3 length: 12 residues. V was trimmed by 5 bases and J by 2 bases, leaving 4 bases between them. CDR1 is KGHDR, CDR2 SFDVKD, per germline. Here the CDR3 DNA reads TGTGCCACCAGTGGGGCCACAGATACGCAGTATTTT. Protein product: CATSGATDTQYF.

V is TRBV30 and J is TRBJ1-1; D is ambiguous. V dropped 1 base and J dropped 11 bases, with 11 bases sitting between them. CDR3 size: 11 residues. Per the germline V gene, CDR1 is GTSNPN and CDR2 is SVGIG (reference sequence). The CDR3 here is CAWSGTRPAFF. CDR3 bases: TGTGCCTGGAGTGGGACGAGGCCGGCTTTCTTT.

The J gene is TRBJ2-5, the V gene TRBV20-1, with 10 bases identical to TRBD1. The CDR3 sequence is 14 residues long. The trim removed 5 bases at V and 4 bases at J, leaving 7 bases unmatched. CDR1 and CDR2 (germline): DFQATT, SNEGSKA (reference sequence). The CDR3 region is CSAGQGGFVETQYF. CDR3 DNA sequence: TGCAGTGCTGGACAGGGGGGCTTCGTAGAGACCCAGTACTTC.

CDR3 sequence reads: CASSRASEKLFF. The CDR3 DNA sequence: TGTGCCAGCTCACGAGCAAGCGAAAAACTGTTTTTT. V usage is TRBV18 and J usage is TRBJ1-4; no firm D call. Trimming left V 4 bases short and J 8 bases short, with 8 bases between. The CDR3 totals 12 residues. Germline V lookup: CDR1 KGHSH, CDR2 LQKENI.

This clonotype was seen a handful of times. The V and J genes are TRBV20-1 and TRBJ1-2, with 9 positions matching TRBD1. CDR3 length: 13 amino acids. Germline V gene lookup returns CDR1 DFQATT and CDR2 SNEGSKA (reference sequence). V lost 5 bases, J lost 7 bases, and 8 bases stayed unmatched. Here the CDR3 reads CSASLTGGSGYTF. CDR3 in DNA: TGCAGTGCTTCCCTTACAGGGGGCAGTGGCTACACCTTC.

This chain connects TRBV6-2 or TRBV6-3 to TRBJ2-1; a possible D gene is TRBD2 (6 bases). V gave up 2 bases and J gave up 7 bases, with 12 bases separating them. The CDR3 runs 14 residues. Germline CDR1 and CDR2: MNHEY and SVGEGT. CDR3 amino acids: CASSYRAGRNEQFF. Written as DNA, the CDR3 is TGTGCCAGCAGTTACCGGGCAGGGAGGAATGAGCAGTTCTTC.

The table lists this clonotype with many counts. The chain recombines TRBV29-1 with TRBJ2-2, with a weak D call TRBD1 (6 bases). Germline-derived CDR1 and CDR2 are SQVTM and ANQGSEA. Trimming removed 4 bases at V and 3 bases at J, with 15 bases between. The CDR3 sequence is 15 residues long. CDR3 loop: CSVVWGQTHTGELFF. For the CDR3, the DNA is TGCAGCGTTGTATGGGGGCAGACTCACACCGGGGAGCTGTTTTTT.

There are many counts of this clonotype. J is TRBJ2-2 and V is TRBV29-1; D is unclear. The germline gives CDR1 SQVTM, CDR2 ANQGSEA. The CDR3 loop spans 13 amino acids. The V and J ends lost 4 bases and 1 base respectively, with 7 bases between them. CDR3 residues: CSVGQKNTGELFF. In nucleotides, the CDR3 is TGCAGCGTTGGGCAGAAGAACACCGGGGAGCTGTTTTTT.

In its sample, this clonotype was seen many times. V gene TRBV5-1 combines with J gene TRBJ2-3; 11 bases are a match to TRBD2. CDR1 is SGHRS and CDR2 is YFSETQ in the germline V gene. Unmatched junction bases numbered 6, after V lost 4 bases and J lost 5 bases. This CDR3 is built from 15 residues. The CDR3 sequence is CASSPTSGVIDTQYF. The CDR3 bases are TGCGCCAGCAGCCCGACTAGCGGGGTCATAGATACGCAGTATTTT.

This clonotype was counted many times. J is TRBJ2-5 and V is TRBV5-4; 7 bases align to TRBD2. There are 15 residues in the CDR3. V dropped 3 bases and J dropped 4; count of bases not matched to a gene: 9. Germline loops: CDR1 SGHNT, CDR2 YYREEE (reference sequence). DNA for the CDR3: TGTGCCAGCAGCTGGGGAGCTAGCGGTACAGAGACCCAGTACTTC. This codes for CASSWGASGTETQYF.

This clonotype has at least ten counts. The genes are TRBV7-6 and TRBJ2-1; 7 bases fit TRBD2. V lost 5 bases, J lost 4 bases, and 5 bases stayed unmatched. The CDR3 has 14 residues. Germline CDR1 is SGHVS and CDR2 is FNYEAQ. CDR3 nucleotide sequence: TGTGCCAGCAGCCTACAGCGGGGTTACAATGAGCAGTTCTTC. Translation gives CASSLQRGYNEQFF.

The J gene is TRBJ1-4, the V gene TRBV6-5, with D perhaps TRBD1 (5 bases). The germline CDR1 and CDR2 sequences are MNHEY and SVGAGI. CDR3 length: 15 amino acids. V was trimmed by 8 bases and J by 0 bases, leaving 13 bases between them. CDR3 DNA: TGTGCCAGCCATAAGACAGCTGCAACTAATGAAAAACTGTTTTTT. Its translation: CASHKTAATNEKLFF.

This clonotype has just a few counts. This chain connects TRBV29-1 to TRBJ2-5, with 9 bases aligning to TRBD1. Trimming cost V 7 bases and J 4 bases; bases outside gene matches: 7. The V gene's germline CDR1 is SQVTM and CDR2 ANQGSEA. The CDR3 loop spans 13 amino acids. CDR3 region: CSAESDRGETQYF. CDR3 nucleotides: TGCAGCGCCGAGTCGGACAGGGGAGAGACCCAGTACTTC.

Only a few counts were recorded for this clonotype. The chain uses TRBV7-9 and TRBJ2-4; 8 bases agree with TRBD1. Germline CDR1 and CDR2: SEHNR and FQNEAQ (reference sequence). The V gene end was trimmed by 11 bases and the J gene end by 7 bases; junction bases not matched to a gene: 7. This CDR3 has 12 residues. The CDR3 bases are TGTGCCGGGTCTCGACAGGGGAACATTCAGTACTTC. Encoded protein: CAGSRQGNIQYF.

This clonotype was seen a handful of times. The rearrangement uses TRBV6-1 and TRBJ1-5, with no clear D. Trimming shortened V by 11 bases and J by 2 bases, and 19 bases separated the two germline ends. Per germline, CDR1 MNHNS and CDR2 SASEGT. The CDR3 is made up of 15 amino acids. The CDR3 sequence: CAASDPLRRNQPQHF. The CDR3 bases are TGTGCCGCCAGCGATCCCTTAAGGCGCAATCAGCCCCAGCATTTT.

This clonotype occurred a few times. The V call is TRBV6-1, the J call TRBJ2-7; D possibly uses TRBD1 or TRBD2 (5 bases each). The CDR3 has 13 amino acids. Germline CDR1 reads MNHNS; CDR2 reads SASEGT. V dropped 6 bases and J dropped 2 bases, with 11 bases sitting between them. CDR3 DNA: TGTGCCAGCAGCTTATGGGGGACCTACGAGCAGTACGTC. Translation gives CASSLWGTYEQYV.

The rearrangement uses TRBV24-1 and TRBJ2-3; D might be TRBD2 (5 bases). The CDR3 loop spans 15 amino acids. The V end lost 2 bases, the J end lost 0 bases, and 8 bases lay between the germline ends. Germline-derived CDR1 and CDR2 are KGHDR and SFDVKD. This chain's CDR3 is CATSDSGVSTDTQYF. CDR3 in DNA: TGTGCCACCAGTGATTCCGGGGTAAGCACAGATACGCAGTATTTT.

Only a few counts were recorded for this clonotype. V gene TRBV5-1 combines with J gene TRBJ1-1; 8 positions agree with TRBD1. Germline CDR1 SGHRS, CDR2 YFSETQ. The CDR3 totals 14 residues. Trimming removed 4 bases from V and 5 bases from J; junction bases left unmatched: 7. The CDR3 spells CASSEQGAGTEAFF. CDR3 nucleotides: TGCGCCAGCAGCGAGCAGGGGGCGGGGACTGAAGCTTTCTTT.

The chain has TRBV5-1 and TRBJ2-5; 8 bases are shared with TRBD2. Losses at the gene ends were 4 bases for V and 5 bases for J; bases not matched to a gene: 13. Germline V gene lookup returns CDR1 SGHRS and CDR2 YFSETQ. The CDR3 totals 16 residues. The CDR3 reads CASSRGGPSTRETQYF. CDR3 bases: TGCGCCAGCAGCCGGGGGGGACCCTCAACGCGGGAGACCCAGTACTTC.

A single count supports this clonotype. The chain employs TRBV5-1 and TRBJ2-1; D ambiguous. Trimming shortened V by 4 bases and J by 0 bases, and 11 bases separated the two germline ends. Germline CDR1 reads SGHRS; CDR2 reads YFSETQ. The CDR3 has 15 amino acids. CDR3 sequence (DNA): TGCGCCAGCAGCGGCGGAACGAGCTCCTACAATGAGCAGTTCTTC. Translating it yields CASSGGTSSYNEQFF.

In this sample, this clonotype turned up once. The V call is TRBV28, the J call TRBJ2-7, with a tentative D call TRBD1 (6 bases). CDR1 is MDHEN and CDR2 is SYDVKM in the germline V gene. This CDR3 region has 13 residues. CDR3 coding DNA: TGTGCCAGCGGTTTACAGGGTTTCGACGAGCAGTACGTC. It encodes CASGLQGFDEQYV.

This clonotype was recorded many times. The rearrangement links TRBV11-2 to TRBJ1-5; D remains ambiguous. Germline V gene lookup returns CDR1 SGHAT and CDR2 FQNNGV. The CDR3 runs 16 residues. With 0 bases removed from V and 0 bases from J, the gap between germline ends came to 9 bases. CDR3 in amino acids: CASSLDGGISNQPQHF. DNA for the CDR3: TGTGCCAGCAGCTTAGATGGTGGGATTAGCAATCAGCCCCAGCATTTT. Combining the CDR3 with reference TRBV11-2 and TRBJ1-5 gives the whole variable domain EAGVAQSPRYKIIEKRQSVAFWCNPISGHATLYWYQQILGQGPKLLIQFQNNGVVDDSQLPKDRFSAERLKGVDSTLKIQPAKLEDSAVYLCASSLDGGISNQPQHFGDGTRLSIL.

V usage is TRBV3-1 and J usage is TRBJ2-3; 11 bases are a match to TRBD2. The CDR3 loop spans 16 amino acids. Germline V gene sequence: CDR1 LGHDT, CDR2 YNNKEL (reference sequence). V was clipped by 3 bases and J by 1 base; unmatched bases: 3. The CDR3 DNA is TGTGCCAGCAGCCACCAACTAGCGGGGGGCACAGATACGCAGTATTTT. Its translation is CASSHQLAGGTDTQYF.

This clonotype was seen more than once but under ten times. This chain joins TRBV6-1 and TRBJ2-3; 12 bases map to TRBD1. CDR1 and CDR2 from the germline V gene are MNHNS and SASEGT. V lost 5 bases and J lost 4; bases outside the gene matches: 7. The CDR3 consists of 16 residues. CDR3 amino acids: CASSTRDRGLPDTQYF. In nucleotides, the CDR3 is TGTGCCAGCAGTACCCGGGACAGGGGGCTCCCAGATACGCAGTATTTT.

The V gene is TRBV5-1, the J gene TRBJ1-1, with 9 nucleotides matching TRBD1. V gave up 5 bases and J gave up 5 bases; unmatched junction bases: 7. CDR3 length equals 14 residues. Per germline, CDR1 SGHRS and CDR2 YFSETQ. This CDR3 reads CASSRGQGRTEAFF. In nucleotides, the CDR3 is TGCGCCAGCAGTCGGGGACAGGGAAGAACTGAAGCTTTCTTT.

The genes are TRBV18 and TRBJ1-1; D not certain. The V end lost 0 bases, the J end lost 0 bases, and 14 bases lay between the germline ends. Germline loops: CDR1 KGHSH, CDR2 LQKENI. This CDR3 spans 17 amino acids. The DNA for the CDR3 is TGTGCCAGCTCACCACCAGAGGGCGGCGGGGTGAACACTGAAGCTTTCTTT. Its translation: CASSPPEGGGVNTEAFF.

A few counts support this clonotype. This rearrangement joins TRBV6-1 to TRBJ2-3; tentative D call: TRBD2 (6 bases). Trimming shortened V by 3 bases and J by 2 bases, and 18 bases separated the two germline ends. This CDR3 contains 17 residues. The germline V gene encodes CDR1 MNHNS and CDR2 SASEGT. This chain's CDR3 is CASSDLAGTYSTDTQYF. The DNA of the CDR3 is TGTGCCAGCAGTGATCTCGCGGGAACATACTCCACAGATACGCAGTATTTT.

Regarding this clonotype: The junction shows a germline mismatch at one end, possibly a read error. The V and J genes are TRBV4-2 and TRBJ1-3; 7 nucleotides match TRBD1. Germline CDR1 reads LGHNA; CDR2 reads YNFKEQ. The CDR3 has 17 amino acids. CDR3 sequence reads: CASSLRGGDSSGDTIYF. The CDR3 DNA is TGTGCCAGCAGCCTCAGAGGGGGGGACAGCTCTGGAGACACCATATATTTT.

This clonotype was seen repeatedly, ten times or more. The V gene is TRBV7-2, the J gene TRBJ2-3; either TRBD1 or TRBD2 may supply D (6 bases each). V was pared by 8 bases and J by 10 bases, with 19 bases between. This CDR3 is 13 amino acids long. Germline CDR1 SGHTA, CDR2 FQGNSA. In nucleotides, the CDR3 is TGTGCCAGCTCACAGGGCGGGAATCGTGCGCAGTATTTT. This codes for CASSQGGNRAQYF.

In its sample, this clonotype was seen a few times. This chain joins TRBV20-1 and TRBJ1-4; 7 positions agree with TRBD1. The germline V gene has CDR1 DFQATT and CDR2 SNEGSKA (reference sequence). V shed 6 bases and J 8 bases; nucleotides not matched to a gene: 12. The CDR3 has 14 amino acids. CDR3 sequence: CSAAKGTVNEKLFF. Written as DNA, the CDR3 is TGCAGTGCCGCTAAAGGGACAGTGAACGAAAAACTGTTTTTT.